Following are 7 T cell receptor beta chains from one sample sequenced in a study of blood T cell repertoires in COVID-19 (TCRdb year 2020). The library was produced with the immunoSEQ multiplex PCR assay. TCRdb mirrors the immuneACCESS table, restricted to in-frame sequences. Some clones are absent from its copies; in checked studies, under half trace to an unresolved V gene, and the reason for the others is unknown. This sample is represented by under 200,000 clones; approximately 91% of them were singletons. The ten largest clones capture roughly 2.3% of the sample. The sequenced material came from peripheral blood. The receptors stem from a young man with acute or convalescent COVID-19.

This sequence joins TRBV12-3 or TRBV12-4 and TRBJ2-7, with D maybe TRBD1 (6 bases). V lost 6 bases and J lost 3, with 12 bases in between. This CDR3 is 13 amino acids long. The CDR3 coding sequence is TGTGCCAGCAGGAACAGGGACCACTACGAGCAGTACTTC. Translation gives CASRNRDHYEQYF.

The chain joins TRBV11-2 to TRBJ2-1, with TRBD2 matching over 9 bases. CDR1 is SGHAT, CDR2 FQNNGV, per germline. V dropped 5 bases and J dropped 6; count of bases not matched to a gene: 8. The CDR3 length is 15 residues. The CDR3 is CASSTRTSVANEQFF. CDR3 nucleotide sequence: TGTGCCAGCAGCACCCGGACTAGCGTGGCCAATGAGCAGTTCTTC.

This clone turned up a few times. The chain employs TRBV6-5 and TRBJ1-1; D gene ambiguous. Germline-derived CDR1 and CDR2 are MNHEY and SVGAGI. V shed 7 bases and J shed 4 bases, with 13 bases lying between them. This CDR3 region has 13 residues. CDR3 region: CASTYGRATEAFF. DNA for the CDR3: TGTGCCAGCACTTATGGGAGGGCCACTGAAGCTTTCTTT.

The V gene is TRBV4-2, the J gene TRBJ1-1; no definite D call. V lost 6 bases to trimming and J lost 1 base, with 6 bases between them. The CDR3 runs 12 residues. Germline V gene sequence: CDR1 LGHNA, CDR2 YNFKEQ. CDR3: CASSVRNTEAFF. The CDR3, as DNA: TGTGCCAGCAGTGTCAGGAACACTGAAGCTTTCTTT.

The rearrangement links TRBV10-3 to TRBJ1-2; D is possibly TRBD1 (6 bases). Germline CDR1 and CDR2: ENHRY and SYGVKD. The CDR3 runs to 12 residues. The V end was cut by 10 bases, the J end by 5 bases, with 14 bases between. DNA for the CDR3: TGTGCCACATACAACAGGGCGTATGGCTACACCTTC. Translated: CATYNRAYGYTF.

The J gene is TRBJ1-4, the V gene TRBV6-5; D unresolved. CDR1 and CDR2 from the germline V gene are MNHEY and SVGAGI. The CDR3 runs 15 residues. The V end lost 6 bases, the J end lost 0 bases, and 11 bases lay between the germline ends. CDR3 sequence reads: CASRFKGATNEKLFF. DNA of the CDR3: TGTGCCAGCAGATTCAAGGGAGCAACTAATGAAAAACTGTTTTTT.

This sequence joins TRBV10-1 and TRBJ2-2; D is perhaps TRBD1 (6 bases). The CDR3 covers 13 residues. V was shortened by 6 bases and J by 2 bases, with 7 bases between the two germline ends. CDR1 and CDR2 from the germline V gene are WNHNN and SYGVQD (reference sequence). In DNA, the CDR3 is TGCGCCAGCAGGGACAGTAACACCGGGGAGCTGTTTTTT. It translates to CASRDSNTGELFF.